Following are 21 T cell receptor beta chains from one sample sequenced in a study of blood T cell repertoires in COVID-19. This table comes from immunoSEQ multiplex PCR, and its TCRdb copy is limited to in-frame clones, with some not included. The table records 180,000 or so clones, about 80% of them present only once. Sequencing was performed on PBMCs or T cells enriched from blood (not recorded which). These receptors were taken from a man aged 35 to 55 who had recovered from COVID-19.

This clone was recorded a few times. The chain uses TRBV5-1 and TRBJ1-3; D is perhaps TRBD1 (6 bases). CDR3 length equals 15 residues. Germline loops: CDR1 SGHRS, CDR2 YFSETQ. V was clipped by 3 bases and J by 0 bases, with 10 bases between them. CDR3 protein: CASSSTGTSGNTIYF. The CDR3 DNA sequence: TGCGCCAGCAGCTCGACAGGAACCTCTGGAAACACCATATATTTT.

The chain employs TRBV19 and TRBJ2-3; 7 bases are shared with TRBD1. The germline CDR1 and CDR2 sequences are LNHDA and SQIVND (reference sequence). V trimming: 5 bases; J trimming: 1 base; junction bases outside the gene matches: 6. This CDR3 has 15 amino acids. The CDR3 coding sequence is TGTGCCAGTAGTGCGCGACAGGGCCGCACAGATACGCAGTATTTT. Translated, it gives CASSARQGRTDTQYF.

As to this clone: Other nucleotide sequences from this sample produce the same CDR3. The chain links TRBV2 to TRBJ1-2; the match to TRBD1 covers 12 bases. In germline, CDR1 is SNHLY, CDR2 FYNNEI. Losses at the gene ends were 5 bases for V and 4 bases for J; bases not matched to a gene: 5. CDR3 length equals 15 residues. CDR3: CASSPGTGGVYGYTF. Written as DNA, the CDR3 is TGTGCCAGCAGTCCCGGGACAGGGGGCGTCTATGGCTACACCTTC.

The chain carries TRBV12-3 or TRBV12-4 and TRBJ1-2; D not certain. Trimming stripped 2 bases from V and 6 bases from J, with 10 bases between. The CDR3 is 13 residues long. The CDR3 DNA follows: TGTGCCAGCAGTTTACTACGGGTCCATGGCTACACCTTC. This codes for CASSLLRVHGYTF.

This clone was counted a few times. V gene TRBV5-6 combines with J gene TRBJ1-2; 10 positions agree with TRBD1. In germline, CDR1 is SGHDT, CDR2 YYEEEE. This CDR3 contains 16 residues. V dropped 8 bases and J dropped 4; count of bases not matched to a gene: 14. The CDR3 region is CARDLLWGQGLYGYTF. The CDR3 bases are TGTGCCAGAGACCTCCTCTGGGGACAGGGGCTCTATGGCTACACCTTC.

This chain connects TRBV7-9 to TRBJ2-1; TRBD2 aligns across 14 bases. The trim removed 5 bases at V and 3 bases at J, leaving 3 bases unmatched. Germline V lookup: CDR1 SEHNR, CDR2 FQNEAQ (reference sequence). The CDR3 is 16 residues long. The CDR3: CASSGGLAGDYNEQFF. CDR3 DNA sequence: TGTGCCAGCAGCGGGGGACTAGCGGGGGACTACAATGAGCAGTTCTTC.

The J gene is TRBJ2-3, the V gene TRBV15; maybe TRBD1 (5 bases). CDR3 length: 20 residues. Trimming stripped 0 bases from V and 2 bases from J, with 24 bases between. In germline, CDR1 is LNHNV, CDR2 YYDKDF (reference sequence). Written as DNA, the CDR3 is TGTGCCACCAGCAGAGAAGGGTGGAGTTACGTGAGACAGTCCACAGATACGCAGTATTTT. The encoded protein is CATSREGWSYVRQSTDTQYF.

The chain couples TRBV2 to TRBJ1-2; 8 nucleotides align to TRBD1. CDR1 is SNHLY and CDR2 is FYNNEI in the germline V gene. The CDR3 length is 14 residues. V gave up 5 bases and J gave up 7 bases; unmatched junction bases: 9. The CDR3 DNA sequence: TGTGCCAGCAGTCGCCTCGGACAGGGACGTGGCTACACCTTC. This translates into CASSRLGQGRGYTF.

This clone occurred a few times. The chain combines TRBV19 with TRBJ1-5; D call uncertain. Trimming pared 6 bases from V and 0 bases from J, leaving 21 bases between. Germline values: CDR1 LNHDA, CDR2 SQIVND (reference sequence). This CDR3 contains 18 residues. The CDR3 region is CASRMAGTGFISNQPQHF. The CDR3 DNA follows: TGTGCCAGTAGGATGGCAGGCACCGGCTTTATTAGCAATCAGCCCCAGCATTTT.

The J gene is TRBJ2-5, the V gene TRBV3-1 (or the pseudogene TRBV3-2); 15 bases match TRBD2. The CDR3 totals 17 residues. The trim removed 4 bases at V and 5 bases at J, leaving 8 bases unmatched. Germline CDR1 reads LGHDT; CDR2 reads YNNKEL (reference sequence). CDR3 bases: TGTGCCAGCAGCCTTCGGACTAGCGGGGGGGCCCAGGAGACCCAGTACTTC. Translating gives CASSLRTSGGAQETQYF.

The chain joins TRBV14 to TRBJ1-2, with D possibly being TRBD1 (6 bases). The CDR3 totals 13 residues. Trimming took 0 bases from V and 10 from J, leaving 12 bases between them. Germline CDR1 is SGHDN and CDR2 is FVKESK. The CDR3 DNA reads TGTGCCAGCAGCCAAGATCGCCAGGGGCACTACACCTTC. Protein product: CASSQDRQGHYTF.

The genes are TRBV10-3 and TRBJ2-5, with 8 bases aligning to TRBD2. Germline values: CDR1 ENHRY, CDR2 SYGVKD. V was clipped by 4 bases and J by 1 base; unmatched bases: 11. The CDR3 covers 17 residues. The DNA of the CDR3 is TGTGCCATCAGTGGACCGGGAGGGGTCGGTGCCCAAGAGACCCAGTACTTC. Residues: CAISGPGGVGAQETQYF.

The chain recombines TRBV5-1 with TRBJ2-7; 16 bases align to TRBD2. Germline trimming cut 4 bases from V and 2 bases from J; bases unmatched to any gene: 6. Per the germline V gene, CDR1 is SGHRS and CDR2 is YFSETQ. The CDR3 sequence is 17 residues long. The CDR3 reads CASSPGLAGGSPYEQYF. CDR3 coding DNA: TGCGCCAGCAGCCCGGGACTAGCGGGGGGGTCCCCCTACGAGCAGTACTTC.

The J gene is TRBJ2-2, the V gene TRBV5-1; 9 bases are shared with TRBD1. Germline V CDR1 and CDR2: SGHRS, YFSETQ. The CDR3 length is 14 residues. Trimming at V came to 4 bases and at J to 7 bases, leaving 5 bases not matched to a gene. In nucleotides, the CDR3 is TGCGCCAGCAGCGCTACAGGGGGCGGCGGGGAGCTGTTTTTT. This sequence encodes CASSATGGGGELFF.

The chain couples TRBV2 to TRBJ2-1; D remains ambiguous. Trimming took off 8 bases at V and 8 bases at J, with 13 bases between the two ends. This CDR3 is 12 amino acids long. CDR1 is SNHLY and CDR2 is FYNNEI in the germline V gene. CDR3 in DNA: TGTGCCAGCCTACGGGTAGCCCATGAGCAGTTCTTC. Translated: CASLRVAHEQFF.

The sample holds one count of this clone. This chain connects TRBV10-3 to TRBJ1-5; D is ambiguous. Trimming took 4 bases from V and 5 from J, leaving 9 bases between them. The CDR3 is 13 amino acids. Germline V gene data show CDR1 as ENHRY and CDR2 as SYGVKD. CDR3 sequence (DNA): TGTGCCATCAGTGTTCAGATTGATCAGCCCCAGCATTTT. Encoded protein: CAISVQIDQPQHF.

This clone has only a few counts. The gene calls are TRBV3-1 (or the pseudogene TRBV3-2) and TRBJ1-3; D not certain. The CDR3 totals 16 residues. V was clipped by 4 bases and J by 0 bases, with 13 bases between them. Germline CDR1 is LGHDT and CDR2 is YNNKEL (reference sequence). The CDR3 DNA follows: TGTGCCAGCAGCCCGATTGTGCGGCTCTCTGGAAACACCATATATTTT. This gives the protein CASSPIVRLSGNTIYF.

This clone was observed a single time. The sample carries other DNA sequences with the same CDR3. V and J are TRBV18 and TRBJ1-1; D might be TRBD1 (5 bases). V was trimmed by 4 bases and J by 2 bases, leaving 8 bases between them. The CDR3 spans 13 residues. Looked up from germline, CDR1 is KGHSH and CDR2 is LQKENI. CDR3 amino acids: CASSQDKNTEAFF. As DNA, the CDR3 is TGTGCCAGCTCACAGGACAAAAACACTGAAGCTTTCTTT.

The rearrangement links TRBV30 to TRBJ1-3; no clear D. Trimming left V 2 bases short and J 7 bases short, with 9 bases between. CDR3 length: 12 residues. Germline values: CDR1 GTSNPN, CDR2 SVGIG (reference sequence). In DNA form, the CDR3 reads TGTGCCTGGAGTAAGGAGTGGAACACCATATATTTT. Amino acid sequence: CAWSKEWNTIYF.

CDR3 protein: CASSPPGSSYNEQFF. The CDR3 DNA follows: TGTGCCAGCAGTCCTCCGGGGAGCTCCTACAATGAGCAGTTCTTC. V is TRBV27 and J is TRBJ2-1; weak D call: TRBD2 (5 bases). Trimming cost V 5 bases and J 0 bases, with 11 bases left between them. In germline, CDR1 is MNHEY, CDR2 SMNVEV (reference sequence). This CDR3 is built from 15 residues.

The chain combines TRBV30 with TRBJ1-2; D gene uncertain. The V end was cut by 2 bases, the J end by 2 bases, with 9 bases between. CDR1 is GTSNPN, CDR2 SVGIG, per germline (reference sequence). This CDR3 spans 13 amino acids. In DNA form, the CDR3 reads TGTGCCTGGAGTACGGAGGGAAACTATGGCTACACCTTC. It translates to CAWSTEGNYGYTF.